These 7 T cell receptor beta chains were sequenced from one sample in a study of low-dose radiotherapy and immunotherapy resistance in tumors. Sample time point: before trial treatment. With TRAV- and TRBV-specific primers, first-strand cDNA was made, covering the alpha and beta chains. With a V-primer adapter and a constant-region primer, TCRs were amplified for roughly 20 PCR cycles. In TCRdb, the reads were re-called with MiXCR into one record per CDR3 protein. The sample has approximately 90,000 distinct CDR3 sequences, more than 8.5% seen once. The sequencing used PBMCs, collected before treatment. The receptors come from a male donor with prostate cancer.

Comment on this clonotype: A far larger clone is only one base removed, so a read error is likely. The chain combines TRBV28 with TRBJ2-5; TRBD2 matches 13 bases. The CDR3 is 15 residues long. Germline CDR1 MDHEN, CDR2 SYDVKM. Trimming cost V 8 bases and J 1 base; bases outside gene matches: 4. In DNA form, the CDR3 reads TGTGCCAGCGGTAGGACTAGCGGGAGCCAAGAGACCCAGTACTTC. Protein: CASGRTSGSQETQYF.

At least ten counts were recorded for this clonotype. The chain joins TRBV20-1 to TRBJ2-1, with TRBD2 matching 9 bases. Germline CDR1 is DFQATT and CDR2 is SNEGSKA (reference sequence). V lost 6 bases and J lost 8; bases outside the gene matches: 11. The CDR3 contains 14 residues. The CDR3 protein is CSAGLAGQSDEQFF. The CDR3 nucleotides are TGCAGTGCAGGGCTAGCGGGGCAATCGGATGAGCAGTTCTTC.

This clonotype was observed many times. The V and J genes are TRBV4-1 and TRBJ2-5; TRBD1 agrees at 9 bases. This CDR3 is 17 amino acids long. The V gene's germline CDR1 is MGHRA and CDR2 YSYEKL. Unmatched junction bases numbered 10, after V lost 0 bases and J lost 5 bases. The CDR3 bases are TGCGCCAGCAGCCAAGATGGGACAGGGTTGGGTCGGGAGACCCAGTACTTC. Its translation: CASSQDGTGLGRETQYF.

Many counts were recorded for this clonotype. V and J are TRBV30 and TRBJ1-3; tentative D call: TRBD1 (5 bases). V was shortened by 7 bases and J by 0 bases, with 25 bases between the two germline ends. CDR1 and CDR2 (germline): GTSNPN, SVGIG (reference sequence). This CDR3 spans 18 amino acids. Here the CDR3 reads CASRITKKGTHSGNTIYF. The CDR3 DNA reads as TGTGCCTCCCGAATAACGAAAAAGGGGACCCACTCTGGAAACACCATATATTTT.

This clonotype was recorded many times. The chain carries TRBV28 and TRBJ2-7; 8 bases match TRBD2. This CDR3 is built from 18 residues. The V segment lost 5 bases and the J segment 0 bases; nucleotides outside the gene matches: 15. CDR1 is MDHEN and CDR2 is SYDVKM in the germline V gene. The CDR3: CASSPWGTYAGGSYEQYF. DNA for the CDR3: TGTGCCAGCAGTCCGTGGGGAACGTATGCGGGAGGCTCCTACGAGCAGTACTTC.

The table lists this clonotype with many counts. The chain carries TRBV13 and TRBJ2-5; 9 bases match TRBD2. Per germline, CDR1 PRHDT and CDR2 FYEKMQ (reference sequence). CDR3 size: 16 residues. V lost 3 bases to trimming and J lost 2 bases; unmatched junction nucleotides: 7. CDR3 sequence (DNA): TGTGCCAGCAGCTTTATCCTAGCGGGAACTCAAGAGACCCAGTACTTC. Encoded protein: CASSFILAGTQETQYF.

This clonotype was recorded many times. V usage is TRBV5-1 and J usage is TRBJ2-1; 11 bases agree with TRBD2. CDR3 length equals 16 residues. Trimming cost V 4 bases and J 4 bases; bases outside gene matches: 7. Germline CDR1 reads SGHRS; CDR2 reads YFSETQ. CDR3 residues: CASSKPGLAVYNEQFF. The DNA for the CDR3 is TGCGCCAGCAGCAAGCCGGGACTAGCGGTTTACAATGAGCAGTTCTTC. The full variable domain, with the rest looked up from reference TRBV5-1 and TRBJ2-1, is KAGVTQTPRYLIKTRGQQVTLSCSPISGHRSVSWYQQTPGQGLQFLFEYFSETQRNKGNFPGRFSGRQFSNSRSEMNVSTLELGDSALYLCASSKPGLAVYNEQFFGPGTRLTVL.